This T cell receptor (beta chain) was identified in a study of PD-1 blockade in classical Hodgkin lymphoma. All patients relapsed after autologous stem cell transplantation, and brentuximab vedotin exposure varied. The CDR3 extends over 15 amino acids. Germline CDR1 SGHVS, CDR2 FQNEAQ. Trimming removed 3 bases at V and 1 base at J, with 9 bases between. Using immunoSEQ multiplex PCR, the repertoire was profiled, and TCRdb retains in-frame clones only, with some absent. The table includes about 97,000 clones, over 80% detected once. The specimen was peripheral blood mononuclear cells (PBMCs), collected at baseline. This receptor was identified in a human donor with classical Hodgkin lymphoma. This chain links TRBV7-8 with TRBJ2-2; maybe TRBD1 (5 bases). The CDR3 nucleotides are TGTGCCAGCAGCTTGGGGCGACTGAACACCGGGGAGCTGTTTTTT. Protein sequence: CASSLGRLNTGELFF.